This T cell receptor beta chain was identified in a study of T cells in Graves' hyperthyroidism and ophthalmopathy. Findings and caveats of the study: Peripheral blood also featured most of the thyroid clonotypes expanded above 0.001.

This clonotype occurred a few times. The antigen remains unidentified. A much larger clone lies a single base off, so this may be a read error. What was amplified from RNA transcripts were TCR beta CDR3 regions. The HTBI primer set drove a first-round RT-PCR of the TCR CDR3. Using its own MiXCR run on the multiplex PCR reads, TCRdb lists one record per CDR3 protein. The sample has roughly 420,000 distinct CDR3 sequences, approximately 15% seen once. The CDR3 totals 18 residues. CDR1 is SGHAT, CDR2 FQNNGV, per germline. Each diagnosis drew on symptoms, thyroxine, TRAb, thyroid ultrasound and orbital computed tomography findings. Each 10 ml fresh peripheral blood draw supplied the PBMCs.

The sequence derives from a woman younger than 30 with Graves' hyperthyroidism. The sequencing input was blood. The chain is built from TRBV11-2 and TRBJ2-5, with 8 bases identical to TRBD1. The CDR3 loop is CVSSPTITSDRGGETQYF. CDR3 in DNA: TGTGTCAGCAGTCCTACGATTACGTCCGACAGGGGAGGAGAGACCCAGTACTTC.